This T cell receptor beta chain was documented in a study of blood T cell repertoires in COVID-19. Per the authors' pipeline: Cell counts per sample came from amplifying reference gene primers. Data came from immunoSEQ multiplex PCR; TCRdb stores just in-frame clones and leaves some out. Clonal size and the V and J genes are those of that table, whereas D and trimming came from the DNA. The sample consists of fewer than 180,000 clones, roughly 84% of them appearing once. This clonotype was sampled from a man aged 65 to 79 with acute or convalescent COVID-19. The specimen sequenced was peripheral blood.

In DNA, the CDR3 is TGCAGCGTTTGGGGAGGGCAGACCGAGCAGTACTTC. This sequence encodes CSVWGGQTEQYF. The chain combines TRBV29-1 with TRBJ2-7, with 7 nucleotides matching TRBD2. Looked up from germline, CDR1 is SQVTM and CDR2 is ANQGSEA. This CDR3 has 12 residues. V shed 5 bases and J 6 bases; nucleotides not matched to a gene: 7.